The rows below give T cell receptor beta chains drawn from one sample of a study of T cell changes during pregnancy in multiple sclerosis. Data came from immunoSEQ multiplex PCR; TCRdb stores just in-frame clones and leaves some out. The table records some 94,000 clones, under 95% of them present only once. Sample: peripheral blood, taken in the first trimester of pregnancy. Receptor source: a female donor in good health, enrolled as a control in a pregnancy study. The CDR3 runs from the conserved cysteine through the conserved F or W. Fields, in order: clone size, J gene, D gene, V gene, CDR3 length, CDR3 DNA, CDR3 protein. A D gene is named only where the DNA matches it firmly. Part of the rows lack a size; the others show once, few, many or a class for expanded clones.

>-|TRBJ1-1|-|TRBV9|16
TGTGCCAGCAGCGTAGGTTTTTGGGGGGTTAACACTGAAGCTTTCTTT
CASSVGFWGVNTEAFF
>once|TRBJ2-2|-|TRBV19|15
TGTGGGTCCTCGTTGCGGCAGGAGGACACCGGGGAGCTGTTTTTT
CGSSLRQEDTGELFF
>-|TRBJ1-3|-|TRBV30|14
TGTGCCGGGGCTGGGGGGGGCCTAAGAAACACCATATATTTT
CAGAGGGLRNTIYF
>-|TRBJ1-4|TRBD1|TRBV10-3|17
TGTGCCACTGGTCCGGGACAGGGGAAGGCGCTAGGTGAAAAACTGTTTTTT
CATGPGQGKALGEKLFF
>-|TRBJ1-1|TRBD1|TRBV19|14
TGTGCCAGTAGTATGGGACAGGGGGCGTCTGAAGCTTTCTTT
CASSMGQGASEAFF
>-|TRBJ1-2|TRBD1|TRBV4-3|16
TGCGCCAGCAGCCAAGAGGAGAGGGGGCTTAACTATGGCTACACCTTC
CASSQEERGLNYGYTF
>-|TRBJ1-1|-|TRBV21-1|18
TGTGCCAGCAGCCTCCGACAGCTTCACATCCTTTTGAACACTGAAGCTTTCTTT
CASSLRQLHILLNTEAFF
>-|TRBJ1-1|-|TRBV11-2|16
TGTGCCAGCAGCTTCCTCCTGGGACATTCTCCCACTGAAGCTTTCTTT
CASSFLLGHSPTEAFF
>-|TRBJ2-2|TRBD1|TRBV12-5|15
TGTGCTAGTACCCCGGGACAGGGCGGCACCGGGGAGCTGTTTTTT
CASTPGQGGTGELFF
>-|TRBJ1-1|-|TRBV30|18
TGTGCCTGGAGCCCTAATCCTTTGAGGGTAGGGATGAACACTGAAGCTTTCTTT
CAWSPNPLRVGMNTEAFF
>-|TRBJ1-2|-|TRBV6-1|14
TGTGCCAGCAGTTCCTCAGCAGGGGTTTATGGCTACACCTTC
CASSSSAGVYGYTF
>-|TRBJ2-1|TRBD2|TRBV7-3|16
TGTGCCAGCAGCCTATCTACCGGGGGGGCCGACAATGAGCAGTTCTTC
CASSLSTGGADNEQFF
>-|TRBJ1-1|-|TRBV18|13
TGTGCCAGCTCACAGGGTCAGGGAACTGAAGCTTTCTTT
CASSQGQGTEAFF
>-|TRBJ1-1|-|TRBV7-8|15
TGTGCCAGCAGCCTACAGGGTCCGGGGAACACTGAAGCTTTCTTT
CASSLQGPGNTEAFF
>-|TRBJ1-2|-|TRBV11-2|13
TGTGCCAGCAGCTCCCTAGCGGTGTATGGCTACACCTTC
CASSSLAVYGYTF
>-|TRBJ1-3|-|TRBV21-1|16
TGTGCCAGCAGCAAAAAGGAGAGGACAGGGGGAAACACCATATATTTT
CASSKKERTGGNTIYF
>-|TRBJ1-1|TRBD1|TRBV11-1|17
TGTGCCAGCAGCTTGGGGTGGGTCAGGGGGCAAGGAACTGAAGCTTTCTTT
CASSLGWVRGQGTEAFF